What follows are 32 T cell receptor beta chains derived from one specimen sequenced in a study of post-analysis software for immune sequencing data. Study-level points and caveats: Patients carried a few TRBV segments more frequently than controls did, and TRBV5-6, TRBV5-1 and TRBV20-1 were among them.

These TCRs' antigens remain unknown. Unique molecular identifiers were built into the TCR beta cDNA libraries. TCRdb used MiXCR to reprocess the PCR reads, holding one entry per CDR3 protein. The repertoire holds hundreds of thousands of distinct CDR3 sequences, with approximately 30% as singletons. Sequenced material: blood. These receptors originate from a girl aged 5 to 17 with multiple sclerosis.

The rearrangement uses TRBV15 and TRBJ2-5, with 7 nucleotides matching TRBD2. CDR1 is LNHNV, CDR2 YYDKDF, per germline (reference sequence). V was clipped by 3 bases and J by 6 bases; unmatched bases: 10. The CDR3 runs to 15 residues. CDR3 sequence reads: CATSSVPGGGQTQYF. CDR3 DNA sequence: TGTGCCACCAGCAGTGTTCCGGGAGGAGGGCAGACCCAGTACTTC.

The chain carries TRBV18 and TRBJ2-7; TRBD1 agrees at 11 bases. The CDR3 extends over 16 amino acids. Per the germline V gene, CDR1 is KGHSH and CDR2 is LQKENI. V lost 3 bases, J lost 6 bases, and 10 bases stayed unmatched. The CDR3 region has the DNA TGTGCCAGCTCACCCCGAGGGACAGGGGGGCTCTGCGAGCAGTACTTC. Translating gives CASSPRGTGGLCEQYF.

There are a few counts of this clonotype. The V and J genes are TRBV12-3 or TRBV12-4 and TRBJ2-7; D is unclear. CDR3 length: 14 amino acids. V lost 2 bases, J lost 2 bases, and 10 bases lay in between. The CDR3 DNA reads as TGTGCCAGCAGTTTATTGGCAGGCCCCTACGAGCAGTACTTC. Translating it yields CASSLLAGPYEQYF.

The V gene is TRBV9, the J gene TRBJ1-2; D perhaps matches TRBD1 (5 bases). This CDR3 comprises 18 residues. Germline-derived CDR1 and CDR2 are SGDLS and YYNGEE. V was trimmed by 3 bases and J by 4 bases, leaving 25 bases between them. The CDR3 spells CASSDEAGTQPLGYGYTF. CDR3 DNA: TGTGCCAGCAGCGACGAAGCCGGGACGCAGCCGCTCGGCTATGGCTACACCTTC.

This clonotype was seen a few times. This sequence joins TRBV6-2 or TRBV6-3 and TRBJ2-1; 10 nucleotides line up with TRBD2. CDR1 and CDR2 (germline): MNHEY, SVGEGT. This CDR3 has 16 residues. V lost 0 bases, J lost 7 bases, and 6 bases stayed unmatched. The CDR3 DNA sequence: TGTGCCAGCAGTTACTCGTGGCTAGCGGGAGTGAATGAGCAGTTCTTC. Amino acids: CASSYSWLAGVNEQFF.

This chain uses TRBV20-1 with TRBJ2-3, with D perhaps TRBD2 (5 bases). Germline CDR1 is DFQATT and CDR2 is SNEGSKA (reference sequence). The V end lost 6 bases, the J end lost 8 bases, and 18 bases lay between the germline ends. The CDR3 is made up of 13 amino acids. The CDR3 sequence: CSAHPTLAGTQYF. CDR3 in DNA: TGCAGTGCCCACCCTACGCTTGCGGGTACGCAGTATTTT.

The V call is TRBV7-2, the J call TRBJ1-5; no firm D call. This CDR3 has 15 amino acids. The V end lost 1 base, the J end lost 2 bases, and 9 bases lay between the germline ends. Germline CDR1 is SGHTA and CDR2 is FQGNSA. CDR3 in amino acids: CTSSLELWGNQPQHF. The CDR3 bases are TGTACCAGCAGCTTAGAACTATGGGGCAATCAGCCCCAGCATTTT.

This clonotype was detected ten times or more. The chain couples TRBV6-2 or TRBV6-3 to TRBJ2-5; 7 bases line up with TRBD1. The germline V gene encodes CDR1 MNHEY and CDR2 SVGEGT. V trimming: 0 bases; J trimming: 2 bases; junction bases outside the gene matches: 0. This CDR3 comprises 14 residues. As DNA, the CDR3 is TGTGCCAGCAGTTACTCGGGACAGCAAGAGACCCAGTACTTC. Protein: CASSYSGQQETQYF.

The CDR3 region has the DNA TGCGCCAGCAGCACACCAACTCAAGGCACCTACGAGCAGTACTTC. Amino acids: CASSTPTQGTYEQYF. The chain carries TRBV5-1 and TRBJ2-7; D remains unclear. The CDR3 extends over 15 amino acids. Trimming stripped 4 bases from V and 2 bases from J, with 16 bases between. Germline lookup yields CDR1 SGHRS and CDR2 YFSETQ.

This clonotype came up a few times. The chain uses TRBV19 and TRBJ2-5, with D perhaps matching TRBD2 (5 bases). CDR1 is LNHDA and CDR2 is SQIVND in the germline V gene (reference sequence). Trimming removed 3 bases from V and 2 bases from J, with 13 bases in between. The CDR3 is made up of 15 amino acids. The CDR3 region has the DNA TGTGCCAGTAGTATCTTCCGAGCGGAGCAAGAGACCCAGTACTTC. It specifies CASSIFRAEQETQYF.

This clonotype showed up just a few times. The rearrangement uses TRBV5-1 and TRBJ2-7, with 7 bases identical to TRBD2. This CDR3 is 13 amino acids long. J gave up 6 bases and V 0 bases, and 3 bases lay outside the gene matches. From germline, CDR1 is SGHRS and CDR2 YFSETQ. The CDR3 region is CASSLGTSVEQYF. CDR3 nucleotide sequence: TGCGCCAGCAGCTTGGGGACTAGTGTCGAGCAGTACTTC.

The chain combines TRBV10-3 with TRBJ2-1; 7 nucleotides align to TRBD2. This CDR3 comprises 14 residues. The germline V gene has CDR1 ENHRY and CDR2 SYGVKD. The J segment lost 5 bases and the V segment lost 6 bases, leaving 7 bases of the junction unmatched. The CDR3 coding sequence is TGTGCCATCAGCCCGGGGCTAGCGGACAATGAGCAGTTCTTC. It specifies CAISPGLADNEQFF.

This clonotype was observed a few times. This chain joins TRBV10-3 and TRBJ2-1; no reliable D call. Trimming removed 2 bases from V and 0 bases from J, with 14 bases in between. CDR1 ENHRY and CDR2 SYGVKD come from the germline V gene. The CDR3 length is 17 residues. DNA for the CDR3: TGTGCCATCAGTGAGAAGTGGGCGCCGAGCTCCTACAATGAGCAGTTCTTC. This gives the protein CAISEKWAPSSYNEQFF.

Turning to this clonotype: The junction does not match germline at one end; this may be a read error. CDR3 protein: CASSPSAEGGDEQDF. CDR3 bases: TGTGCCAGTAGCCCTAGTGCGGAGGGGGGAGACGAGCAGGACTTC. The chain uses TRBV7-2 and TRBJ2-5; D is tentatively TRBD1 or TRBD2 (6 bases each). The CDR3 sequence is 15 residues long. Looked up from germline, CDR1 is SGHTA and CDR2 is FQGNSA.

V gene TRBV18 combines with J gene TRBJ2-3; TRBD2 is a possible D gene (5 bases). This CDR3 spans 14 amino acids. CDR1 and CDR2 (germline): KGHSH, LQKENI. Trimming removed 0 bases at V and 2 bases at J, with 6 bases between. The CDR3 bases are TGTGCCAGCTCACCACCGAGGGACACAGATACGCAGTATTTT. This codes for CASSPPRDTDTQYF.

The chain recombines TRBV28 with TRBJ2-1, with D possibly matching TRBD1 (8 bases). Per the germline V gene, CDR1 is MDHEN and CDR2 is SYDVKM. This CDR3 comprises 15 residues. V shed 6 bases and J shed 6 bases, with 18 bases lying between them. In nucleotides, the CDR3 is TGTGCCAGCAGACCCAACAGGGGGGGCCCCAATGAGCAGTTCTTC. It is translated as CASRPNRGGPNEQFF. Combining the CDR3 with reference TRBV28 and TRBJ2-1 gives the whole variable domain DVKVTQSSRYLVKRTGEKVFLECVQDMDHENMFWYRQDPGLGLRLIYFSYDVKMKEKGDIPEGYSVSREKKERFSLILESASTNQTSMYLCASRPNRGGPNEQFFGPGTRLTVL.

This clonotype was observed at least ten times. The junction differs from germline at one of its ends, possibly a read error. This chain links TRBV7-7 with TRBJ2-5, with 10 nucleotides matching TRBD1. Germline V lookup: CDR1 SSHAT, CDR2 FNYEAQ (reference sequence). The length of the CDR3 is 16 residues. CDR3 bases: TGTGCTAGCAGCTTAATGCCGGGACAGGGGCAAGAGACCCAGTACTTC. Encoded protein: CASSLMPGQGQETQYF.

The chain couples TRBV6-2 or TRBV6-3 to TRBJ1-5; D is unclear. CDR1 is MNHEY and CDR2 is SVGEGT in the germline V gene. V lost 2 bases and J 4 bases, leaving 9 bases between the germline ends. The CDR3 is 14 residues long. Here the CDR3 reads CASSYVADNQPQHF. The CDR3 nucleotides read TGTGCCAGCAGTTACGTGGCAGATAATCAGCCCCAGCATTTT.

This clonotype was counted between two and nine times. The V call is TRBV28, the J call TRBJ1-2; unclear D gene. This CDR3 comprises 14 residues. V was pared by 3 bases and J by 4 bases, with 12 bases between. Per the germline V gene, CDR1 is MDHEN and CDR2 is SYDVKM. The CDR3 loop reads CASSFASLGYGYTF. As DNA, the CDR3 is TGTGCCAGCAGTTTTGCCTCCTTGGGCTATGGCTACACCTTC.

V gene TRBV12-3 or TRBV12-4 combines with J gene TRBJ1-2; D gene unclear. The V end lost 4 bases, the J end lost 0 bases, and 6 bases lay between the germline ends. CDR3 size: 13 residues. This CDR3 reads CASSYIANYGYTF. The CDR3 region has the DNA TGTGCCAGCAGTTATATAGCTAACTATGGCTACACCTTC.

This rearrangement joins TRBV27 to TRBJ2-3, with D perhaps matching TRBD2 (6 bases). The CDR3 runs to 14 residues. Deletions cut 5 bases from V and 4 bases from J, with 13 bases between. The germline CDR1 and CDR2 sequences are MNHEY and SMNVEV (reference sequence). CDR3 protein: CASSPLGGADTQYF. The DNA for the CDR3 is TGTGCCAGCAGTCCCCTCGGGGGAGCAGATACGCAGTATTTT.

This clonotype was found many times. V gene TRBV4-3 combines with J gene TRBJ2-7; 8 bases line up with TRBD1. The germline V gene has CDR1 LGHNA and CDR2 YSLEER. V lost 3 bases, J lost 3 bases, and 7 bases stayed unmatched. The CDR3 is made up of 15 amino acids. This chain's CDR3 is CASSQAQGGYYEQYF. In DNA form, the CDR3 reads TGCGCCAGCAGCCAGGCACAGGGGGGATACTACGAGCAGTACTTC.

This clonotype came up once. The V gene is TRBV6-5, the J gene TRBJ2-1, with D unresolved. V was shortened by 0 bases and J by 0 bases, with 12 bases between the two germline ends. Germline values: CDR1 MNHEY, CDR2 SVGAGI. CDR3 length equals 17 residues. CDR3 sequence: CASSYSDASLSYNEQFF. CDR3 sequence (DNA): TGTGCCAGCAGTTACTCTGACGCCTCGCTCTCCTACAATGAGCAGTTCTTC.

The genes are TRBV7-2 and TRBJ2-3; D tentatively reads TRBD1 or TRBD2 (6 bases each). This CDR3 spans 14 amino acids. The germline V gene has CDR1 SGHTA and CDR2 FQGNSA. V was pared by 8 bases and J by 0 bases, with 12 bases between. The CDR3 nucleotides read TGTGCCAGCGACGGGGGCCGGAGCACAGATACGCAGTATTTT. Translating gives CASDGGRSTDTQYF.

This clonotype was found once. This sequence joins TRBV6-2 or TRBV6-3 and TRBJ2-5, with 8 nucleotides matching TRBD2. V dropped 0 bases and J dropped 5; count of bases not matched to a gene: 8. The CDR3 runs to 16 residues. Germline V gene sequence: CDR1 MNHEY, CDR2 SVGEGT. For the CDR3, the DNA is TGTGCCAGCAGTTACTCGATGAGAGCGGGGGTGGAGACCCAGTACTTC. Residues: CASSYSMRAGVETQYF.

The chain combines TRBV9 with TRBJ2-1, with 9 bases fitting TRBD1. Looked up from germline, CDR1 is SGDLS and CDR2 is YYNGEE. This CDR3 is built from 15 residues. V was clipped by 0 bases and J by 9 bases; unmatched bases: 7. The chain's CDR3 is CASSVVQGQGGEQFF. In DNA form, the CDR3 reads TGTGCCAGCAGCGTAGTTCAGGGACAGGGAGGTGAGCAGTTCTTC.

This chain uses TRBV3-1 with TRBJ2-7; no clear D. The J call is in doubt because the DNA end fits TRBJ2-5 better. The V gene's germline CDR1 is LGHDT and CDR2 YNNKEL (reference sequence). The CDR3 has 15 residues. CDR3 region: CASSQEGGGRGTQYF. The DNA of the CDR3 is TGTGCCAGCAGCCAAGAAGGTGGCGGCCGCGGGACCCAGTACTTC.

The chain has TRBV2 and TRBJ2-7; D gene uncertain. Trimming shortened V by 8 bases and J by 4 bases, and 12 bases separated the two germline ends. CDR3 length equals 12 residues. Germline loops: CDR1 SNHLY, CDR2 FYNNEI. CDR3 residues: CASGLEVYEQYF. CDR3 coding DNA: TGTGCCAGCGGGCTAGAGGTGTACGAGCAGTACTTC.

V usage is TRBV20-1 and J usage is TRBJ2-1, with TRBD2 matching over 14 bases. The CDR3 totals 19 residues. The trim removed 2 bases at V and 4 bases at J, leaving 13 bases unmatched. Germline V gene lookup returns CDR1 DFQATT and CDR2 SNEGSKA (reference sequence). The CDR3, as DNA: TGCAGTGCTAGACCTGATGGCGGACTAGCGGGAGGAGCTTACAATGAGCAGTTCTTC. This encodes CSARPDGGLAGGAYNEQFF.

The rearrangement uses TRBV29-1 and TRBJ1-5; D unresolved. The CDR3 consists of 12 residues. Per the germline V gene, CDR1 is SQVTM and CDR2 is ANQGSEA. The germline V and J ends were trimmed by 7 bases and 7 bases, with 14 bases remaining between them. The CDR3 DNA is TGCAGCGCAGGACTTCGAGGGCAGCCCCAGCATTTT. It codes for CSAGLRGQPQHF.

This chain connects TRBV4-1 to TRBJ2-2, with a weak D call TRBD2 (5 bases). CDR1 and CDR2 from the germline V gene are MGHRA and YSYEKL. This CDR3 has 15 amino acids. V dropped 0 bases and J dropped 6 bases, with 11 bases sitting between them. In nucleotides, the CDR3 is TGCGCCAGCAGCCAAGATCTTAAGAGGGCCGGGGAGCTGTTTTTT. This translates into CASSQDLKRAGELFF.

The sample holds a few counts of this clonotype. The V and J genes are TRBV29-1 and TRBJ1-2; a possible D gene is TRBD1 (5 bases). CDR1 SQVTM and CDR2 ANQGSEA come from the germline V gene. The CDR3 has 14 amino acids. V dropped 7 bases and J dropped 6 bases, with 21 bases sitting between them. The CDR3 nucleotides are TGCAGCGCACTTGACAGCCGGGATTTAAATGGCTACACCTTC. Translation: CSALDSRDLNGYTF. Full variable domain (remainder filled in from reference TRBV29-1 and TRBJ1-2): SAVISQKPSRDICQRGTSLTIQCQVDSQVTMMFWYRQQPGQSLTLIATANQGSEATYESGFVIDKFPISRPNLTFSTLTVSNMSPEDSSIYLCSALDSRDLNGYTFGSGTRLTVV.